This TCR beta chain derives from a study of OX40 agonist ivuxolimab in advanced cancers. Study-wide background: Ivuxolimab, an antibody that agonizes OX40 (CD134), was administered to the patients. Whole-study results and caveats: At doses 0.1 to 3.0 mg/kg, CD4+ and CD8+ clones expanded.

Per the germline V gene, CDR1 is SGHAT and CDR2 is FQDESV (reference sequence). The CDR3 spans 17 residues. V lost 4 bases, J lost 5 bases, and 14 bases stayed unmatched. The timepoints at which blood was sampled were baseline, cycle 4 day 1, and cycle 7 day 1. Clones were sequenced by immunoSEQ multiplex PCR, and TCRdb holds only the in-frame ones, with some missing. The data contain about 96,000 clones, 90% of them seen just once; the ten biggest clones take up around 1.6%. Comment on this clone: The antigen is unknown.

The V call is TRBV11-1, the J call TRBJ2-5, with TRBD1 identical over 9 bases. This receptor was taken from an adult with an advanced solid tumor such as melanoma, head and neck, liver or kidney cancer. Sequenced material: CD4+ or CD8+ T cells sorted from blood, taken in a trial of the OX40 agonist ivuxolimab. The CDR3 sequence is CASSSRENRGRRETQYF. CDR3 nucleotides: TGTGCCAGCAGCTCCCGAGAGAACAGGGGGCGACGGGAGACCCAGTACTTC.